A single sample is the source of the 13 T cell receptor beta chains below, sequenced in a study of cytomegalovirus exposure and HLA in healthy donors. Primers included in the PCR were 60 Vbeta and 13 Jbeta primers. Generated by immunoSEQ multiplex PCR, the TCRdb table keeps only in-frame clones and is missing some. The table includes about 160,000 clones, less than 85% detected once. Sequencing was done on a sample of PBMCs. These receptors all stem from a man aged 35 to 55 in good health and CMV-seronegative.

This clone was seen only a few times. This chain joins TRBV5-6 and TRBJ1-3; D call uncertain. Germline V CDR1 and CDR2: SGHDT, YYEEEE. V lost 4 bases to trimming and J lost 0 bases, with 23 bases between them. The CDR3 has 19 residues. CDR3 in DNA: TGTGCCAGCAGCCCCTCAATCAACGGGGTTATCCTCTCTGGAAACACCATATATTTT. This encodes CASSPSINGVILSGNTIYF.

The gene calls are TRBV7-2 and TRBJ1-5; D unresolved. CDR1 SGHTA and CDR2 FQGNSA come from the germline V gene. V lost 5 bases to trimming and J lost 0 bases, with 11 bases between them. CDR3 size: 15 residues. CDR3 nucleotide sequence: TGTGCCAGCAGCGCTGACACGAATAGCAATCAGCCCCAGCATTTT. Protein sequence: CASSADTNSNQPQHF.

The chain carries TRBV18 and TRBJ2-7, with D possibly matching TRBD1 (5 bases). This CDR3 has 13 amino acids. V was clipped by 4 bases and J by 6 bases, with 13 bases between them. The germline V gene has CDR1 KGHSH and CDR2 LQKENI. The CDR3 nucleotides are TGTGCCAGCTCACAGACAGAGTCGGGCGAGCAGTACTTC. Translation gives CASSQTESGEQYF.

This sequence joins TRBV7-3 and TRBJ2-2, with D tentatively TRBD1 (5 bases). Per germline, CDR1 SGHTA and CDR2 FQGTGA. CDR3 length: 16 residues. V dropped 0 bases and J dropped 0 bases, with 8 bases sitting between them. The CDR3 DNA is TGTGCCAGCAGCTTAACTCCAGGGACGAACACCGGGGAGCTGTTTTTT. It is translated as CASSLTPGTNTGELFF.

The genes are TRBV6-1 and TRBJ1-2, with 7 bases matching TRBD1. Trimming took 6 bases from V and 3 from J; bases not matched to a gene: 7. The CDR3 has 14 amino acids. Germline CDR1 and CDR2: MNHNS and SASEGT. The CDR3, as DNA: TGTGCCAGCAGCCCGACAGGGTTCGACTATGGCTACACCTTC. Translating gives CASSPTGFDYGYTF.

The V gene is TRBV10-3, the J gene TRBJ2-7; D possibly corresponds to TRBD2 (5 bases). The CDR3 is 14 amino acids. CDR1 is ENHRY and CDR2 is SYGVKD in the germline V gene. Trimming took 2 bases from V and 2 from J, leaving 10 bases between them. The CDR3 DNA is TGTGCCATCAGTGAGGACTACACGGCCTACGAGCAGTACTTC. Amino acid sequence: CAISEDYTAYEQYF.

The chain employs TRBV2 and TRBJ2-5, with 12 positions matching TRBD2. CDR3 length equals 13 residues. In germline, CDR1 is SNHLY, CDR2 FYNNEI. J lost 3 bases, V lost 8 bases, and 1 base had no gene match. The CDR3 bases are TGTGCCAGCTCTAGCGGGGGGGAAGAGACCCAGTACTTC. Its translation: CASSSGGEETQYF.

The V gene is TRBV5-6, the J gene TRBJ2-7; D perhaps matches TRBD1 (6 bases). Germline V lookup: CDR1 SGHDT, CDR2 YYEEEE. V lost 5 bases, J lost 4 bases, and 25 bases lay in between. This CDR3 is built from 17 residues. The CDR3 DNA reads as TGTGCCAGCAGTAAAACTTTACAGGGCTCGTTCTCTTACGAGCAGTACTTC. Translation gives CASSKTLQGSFSYEQYF.

This chain links TRBV7-8 with TRBJ2-7; 11 positions match TRBD1. V was pared by 6 bases and J by 3 bases, with 10 bases of the junction left unmatched. Germline CDR1 is SGHVS and CDR2 is FQNEAQ. The CDR3 extends over 16 amino acids. The CDR3 DNA is TGTGCCAGCAGGCTCATTGGGACAGGGGGGTTCTACGAGCAGTACTTC. Protein product: CASRLIGTGGFYEQYF.

This clone was observed a handful of times. V usage is TRBV6-5 and J usage is TRBJ1-3; 8 bases fit TRBD1. CDR1 is MNHEY and CDR2 is SVGAGI in the germline V gene. The CDR3 sequence is 15 residues long. The J segment lost 4 bases and the V segment lost 5 bases, leaving 7 bases of the junction unmatched. The CDR3 region is CASSRGSGGGNTIYF. The CDR3 nucleotides read TGTGCCAGCAGTCGGGGATCAGGGGGCGGAAACACCATATATTTT.

This chain connects TRBV10-3 to TRBJ1-5; D ambiguous. The CDR3 totals 15 residues. V was trimmed by 2 bases and J by 4 bases, leaving 12 bases between them. The V gene's germline CDR1 is ENHRY and CDR2 SYGVKD. The CDR3 sequence is CAISEVRVGNQPQHF. Here the CDR3 DNA reads TGTGCCATCAGTGAGGTCCGGGTCGGGAATCAGCCCCAGCATTTT.

The V and J genes are TRBV29-1 and TRBJ1-2; 7 bases are a match to TRBD1. The V and J ends lost 4 bases and 0 bases, in that order; junction bases with no gene match: 11. CDR1 is SQVTM, CDR2 ANQGSEA, per germline. The CDR3 is 16 amino acids. This chain's CDR3 is CSVGEPGQRSNYGYTF. CDR3 DNA sequence: TGCAGCGTTGGGGAACCGGGACAGAGATCTAACTATGGCTACACCTTC.

The V and J genes are TRBV28 and TRBJ2-1; D gene uncertain. Germline V lookup: CDR1 MDHEN, CDR2 SYDVKM. The germline V and J ends were trimmed by 3 bases and 7 bases, with 16 bases remaining between them. CDR3 length: 15 residues. DNA for the CDR3: TGTGCCAGCAGTTTTCGAGTCTTCCAAAAGAATGAGCAGTTCTTC. Translating gives CASSFRVFQKNEQFF.